The rows below give T cell receptor beta chains drawn from one sample of a study of glioma-infiltrating T cells. One entry per CDR3 protein results from TCRdb running MiXCR on the multiplex PCR reads. Seen here are about 500 distinct CDR3 sequences, less than 60% observed once, and the top ten hold under 40%. The sample was glioma tissue, nonneoplastic brain tissue, or PBMCs (not recorded which). Receptors were obtained from a human donor with low-grade glioma or glioblastoma, undergoing nonglioma brain surgery, or in good health (not recorded which). Each CDR3 is given without its conserved first and last residue. The order of the fields is J gene, V gene, CDR3 length, clone size, CDR3 protein. Size values are once, few and many counts, or a class for expanded clones, and some rows have none.

>TRBJ2-1|TRBV7-9|14|.
ASSLGPWGSYNEQF
>TRBJ2-6|TRBV20-1|10|once
SATSGANVLV
>TRBJ2-5|TRBV12-5|18|.
ASGLVLLPGLAGGPETQY
>TRBJ1-1|TRBV12-3/TRBV12-4|11|medium-sized
ASRGTGGTEAF
>TRBJ2-7|TRBV7-2|13|hyperexpanded
ASSFGLAGDYEQY
>TRBJ2-7|TRBV15|12|.
ATSRSREAYEQY
>TRBJ2-7|TRBV19|13|large
ASSFAGGTNYEQY
>TRBJ2-5|TRBV7-2|14|large
ASSLELAGGQEVQY
>TRBJ2-1|TRBV7-6|14|large
ASSLGPRGTYNEQF
>TRBJ2-2|TRBV27|12|hyperexpanded
ASSLTTYTGELF
>TRBJ2-3|TRBV29-1|12|medium-sized
SVATATSTDTQY
>TRBJ2-1|TRBV20-1|13|.
SAPPLGASGPKQF
>TRBJ1-1|TRBV27|15|.
ASSLKRTVPTNTEAF
>TRBJ2-6|TRBV18|15|medium-sized
ASSARPPGPGANVLT
>TRBJ2-1|TRBV6-6|13|.
ASSHDRGLYNEQF
>TRBJ1-1|TRBV6-6|12|.
ASGPRGLNTEAF
>TRBJ2-2|TRBV2|12|.
ASCTAVITGELF
>TRBJ1-6|TRBV6-6|14|.
ASSYSVGSADSPLH
>TRBJ2-1|TRBV27|13|.
ASLASGSIYNEQF
>TRBJ1-4|TRBV15|11|hyperexpanded
ATSRDLLEKLF
>TRBJ1-1|TRBV27|15|.
ASSLKGPVPIHTEAF
>TRBJ2-2|TRBV20-1|11|large
SARGGGPGELF